This TCR beta chain was captured in a study of blood T cell repertoires in COVID-19 (TCRdb year 2020). The study in broad terms: Samples covering the acute and convalescent phases of COVID-19 were provided by collaborators in the United States, Italy and Spain. The material from the prospective study consisted of cDNA or gDNA derived from T cells, B-cell-depleted T cells, or PBMCs. Subjects who had been exposed to COVID-19, were actively infected with it, or had recovered from it provided the deeply sampled blood TCRbeta repertoires that made up the dataset. The repertoires were released in a freely available public database intended as a resource for research on the immune response to SARS-CoV-2. Samples came from the ongoing ImmuneRACE study (first 160 participants) plus 1,254 subjects from 6 global collaborators. The sample metadata nearly always contained a de-identified subject ID, COVID-19 status, age in years and sex. Where HLA class I and class II types were available, the types were taken from metadata supplied by the sample provider, not from assay-based typing. Paper-wide results and their limitations: The quantity of clinical and demographic metadata differed by source and by participant and was supplied without curation.

TCRbeta CDR3 regions were amplified from genomic DNA using the immunoSEQ Assay, a bias-controlled multiplex PCR. In the authors' own workflow: The number of nucleated cells in each sample was estimated from the amplification of reference gene primers within the assay. Sequence reads were collapsed and filtered to measure the absolute abundance of every unique TCRbeta CDR3 rearrangement. For each sample, productive Simpson clonality was calculated by taking the square root of Simpson's diversity index across productive rearrangements. Drawn from immuneACCESS, this table holds only the in-frame rearrangements with V and J called that TCRdb kept. Clones are partly lost; checked studies trace under half to an unresolved V gene and leave the rest unexplained. The DNA gave D and trimming, while V, J and clone size come from that table. The sample yields about 250,000 clones; around 91% were counted once. The top ten hold around 2.3% of the sample.

In Seattle, one collaborating source enrolled patients while the infection was active and tracked those patients longitudinally over the course of disease. Whole blood was collected in K2EDTA tubes by collaborating institutions according to the institutions' own protocols. For TCRbeta analysis, collaborator samples were shipped as frozen whole blood, as isolated PBMCs, or as DNA extracted from either sample type. As regards this clone: This clone's antigen is unknown. Base qualities are not provided; no much larger clone lies one nucleotide away.

Clipping removes 4 bases from V and 8 bases from J, with 19 as the unmatched junction base count. Reading the germline V gene gives CDR1 SGHRS and CDR2 YFSETQ. From its cysteine to its phenylalanine, the CDR3 spans 18 amino acids. Left in the record is the CDR3 DNA by itself, 54 bases read in frame from the first base. The chain links TRBV5-1 with TRBJ1-4; 8 bases in the junction line up with TRBD1. The sample was peripheral blood. The clonotype comes from a woman aged 55-70 years with COVID-19, enrolled during active disease. The CDR3 has the sequence CASSPAGTGGLLPEKLFF. The nucleotide sequence reads TGCGCCAGCAGCCCGGCCGGGACAGGCGGCCTTCTCCCCGAAAAACTGTTTTTT.